Shown below are 29 T cell receptor beta chains from a single sample sequenced in a study of T cell repertoires in cytomegalovirus infection. TCRdb redid the calling of the reads with MiXCR, one entry per CDR3 protein. The sample includes about 600,000 distinct CDR3 sequences, approximately 24% of them seen just once. Specimen: CD8+ T cells from PBMCs. These receptors came from a human donor in good health (CMV status not recorded). Some clones in this sample may be carry-over from other donors' samples.

This clonotype was seen more than once but under ten times. The chain recombines TRBV10-3 with TRBJ1-1, with D possibly matching TRBD1 (6 bases). Trimming stripped 2 bases from V and 11 bases from J, with 9 bases between. CDR1 is ENHRY and CDR2 is SYGVKD in the germline V gene. This CDR3 comprises 11 residues. The CDR3 DNA reads TGTGCCATCAGTGAGGCAGGGGAGGCTTTCTTT. Translated: CAISEAGEAFF.

Regarding this clonotype: One end of the junction fails to match germline, which may point to a read error. The chain combines TRBV6-5 with TRBJ2-7, with D uncertain. The CDR3 length is 11 residues. Germline CDR1 reads MNHEY; CDR2 reads SVGAGI. CDR3 loop: CVSRHSYEQYF. The DNA of the CDR3 is TGTGTCAGCAGACACTCCTACGAGCAGTACTTC.

The table lists this clonotype with many counts. The rearrangement joins TRBV7-6 to TRBJ1-1; D is perhaps TRBD1 (6 bases). CDR3 size: 16 residues. Trimming pared 4 bases from V and 3 bases from J, leaving 18 bases between. Germline CDR1 is SGHVS and CDR2 is FNYEAQ. This chain's CDR3 is CASSSPPQGGDTEAFF. The DNA for the CDR3 is TGTGCCAGCAGCTCACCCCCACAGGGAGGGGACACTGAAGCTTTCTTT.

This clonotype was seen ten or more times. The V and J genes are TRBV7-8 and TRBJ2-5; possible D gene TRBD1, 5 bases. Germline CDR1 and CDR2: SGHVS and FQNEAQ. This CDR3 is built from 14 residues. Trimming left V 1 base short and J 5 bases short, with 11 bases between. The CDR3 nucleotides read TGTGCCAGCAGCTTAGGACGACAGTGGGAGACCCAGTACTTC. This codes for CASSLGRQWETQYF.

This clonotype was counted many times. This sequence joins TRBV7-6 and TRBJ2-1; D not resolved. Per the germline V gene, CDR1 is SGHVS and CDR2 is FNYEAQ. Between the trimmed V and J ends, which lost 5 bases and 4 bases, there was a span of 9 bases. The CDR3 extends over 13 amino acids. The DNA for the CDR3 is TGTGCCAGCAGCAAGGACGGTTACAATGAGCAGTTCTTC. This gives the protein CASSKDGYNEQFF.

This clonotype was counted ten times or more. At one end, the junction sequence differs from germline, possibly due to a read error. The chain joins TRBV7-7 to TRBJ2-2, with a possible D match to TRBD1 (6 bases). The germline V gene encodes CDR1 SSHAT and CDR2 FNYEAQ (reference sequence). The CDR3 runs to 14 residues. CDR3 bases: TGTGCTAGCAGCTGGAGGCAGGGGAACGGGGAGCTGTTTTTT. It codes for CASSWRQGNGELFF.

This clonotype was found a few times. The chain is built from TRBV20-1 and TRBJ2-1; D not resolved. This CDR3 contains 16 residues. The germline V and J ends were trimmed by 5 bases and 0 bases, with 17 bases remaining between them. The V gene's germline CDR1 is DFQATT and CDR2 SNEGSKA (reference sequence). CDR3 in amino acids: CSAPPQQRSSYNEQFF. CDR3 sequence (DNA): TGCAGTGCTCCCCCCCAGCAGAGGAGCTCCTACAATGAGCAGTTCTTC.

This clonotype was found many times. The rearrangement links TRBV7-2 to TRBJ2-3, with 12 nucleotides matching TRBD2. The germline V gene has CDR1 SGHTA and CDR2 FQGNSA. This CDR3 has 14 amino acids. Losses at the gene ends were 4 bases for V and 6 bases for J; bases not matched to a gene: 2. In DNA, the CDR3 is TGTGCCAGCAGCTCTAGCGGGGGGGCGGATACGCAGTATTTT. It codes for CASSSSGGADTQYF. Based on the CDR3 plus reference TRBV7-2 and TRBJ2-3, the full variable domain is GAGVSQSPSNKVTEKGKDVELRCDPISGHTALYWYRQSLGQGLEFLIYFQGNSAPDKSGLPSDRFSAERTGGSVSTLTIQRTQQEDSAVYLCASSSSGGADTQYFGPGTRLTVL.

This chain links TRBV19 with TRBJ1-1; D remains unclear. Germline assignment: CDR1 LNHDA and CDR2 SQIVND (reference sequence). This CDR3 contains 15 residues. V lost 4 bases to trimming and J lost 4 bases, with 16 bases between them. The CDR3 region is CASSTWSVRGTEAFF. DNA of the CDR3: TGTGCCAGTAGTACCTGGTCGGTTCGCGGCACTGAAGCTTTCTTT.

Concerning this clonotype: The junction differs from germline at one of its ends, possibly a read error. Here the CDR3 DNA reads TGTGCCAGTAGTACCCCTTTGCGTTCCTGCAATGAGCAGTTCTTC. Its translation: CASSTPLRSCNEQFF. The chain carries TRBV19 and TRBJ2-1; D gene ambiguous. Germline lookup yields CDR1 LNHDA and CDR2 SQIVND (reference sequence). The CDR3 covers 15 residues. The complete variable domain, with remaining parts taken from reference TRBV19 and TRBJ2-1, reads DGGITQSPKYLFRKEGQNVTLSCEQNLNHDAMYWYRQDPGQGLRLIYYSQIVNDFQKGDIAEGYSVSREKKESFPLTVTSAQKNPTAFYLCASSTPLRSCNEQFFGPGTRLTVL.

This clonotype was recorded many times. This chain links TRBV28 with TRBJ2-3; D perhaps matches TRBD2 (5 bases). This CDR3 spans 15 amino acids. V dropped 4 bases and J dropped 2 bases, with 13 bases sitting between them. Germline CDR1 is MDHEN and CDR2 is SYDVKM. The CDR3 bases are TGTGCCAGCAGTTCTTATGGACTCTTCACAGATACGCAGTATTTT. Its translation is CASSSYGLFTDTQYF.

This clonotype showed up many times. J is TRBJ2-1 and V is TRBV5-6; no firm D call. The CDR3 totals 12 residues. Trimming cost V 4 bases and J 4 bases, with 6 bases left between them. Germline values: CDR1 SGHDT, CDR2 YYEEEE. The CDR3 sequence: CASSAAYNEQFF. The CDR3 DNA follows: TGTGCCAGCAGCGCCGCGTACAATGAGCAGTTCTTC.

This clonotype came up a few times. This rearrangement joins TRBV6-1 to TRBJ2-2; tentative D call: TRBD2 (5 bases). Germline-derived CDR1 and CDR2 are MNHNS and SASEGT. The length of the CDR3 is 15 residues. Trimming stripped 5 bases from V and 1 base from J, with 11 bases between. The CDR3 loop reads CASSSLGRNTGELFF. CDR3 DNA: TGTGCCAGCAGTTCCCTAGGGAGGAACACCGGGGAGCTGTTTTTT.

This clonotype was recorded a few times. The gene calls are TRBV2 and TRBJ2-7; D remains ambiguous. Germline V gives CDR1 SNHLY, CDR2 FYNNEI. Trimming removed 3 bases from V and 9 bases from J, with 12 bases in between. The CDR3 is made up of 12 amino acids. CDR3 protein: CASSDSLWGQYF. The CDR3 nucleotides are TGTGCCAGCAGTGACTCGCTCTGGGGGCAGTACTTC.

This chain uses TRBV6-5 with TRBJ1-6; TRBD1 matches 10 bases. J lost 4 bases, V lost 5 bases, and 8 bases had no gene match. The germline V gene encodes CDR1 MNHEY and CDR2 SVGAGI. CDR3 length: 17 residues. CDR3 residues: CASSSRGQGTYNSPLHF. The CDR3 DNA reads as TGTGCCAGCAGTAGCCGGGGACAGGGGACATATAATTCACCCCTCCACTTT.

This clonotype was detected a few times. V and J are TRBV20-1 and TRBJ1-5; maybe TRBD1 (6 bases). Trimming removed 2 bases at V and 1 base at J, with 9 bases between. Germline V gene lookup returns CDR1 DFQATT and CDR2 SNEGSKA (reference sequence). The CDR3 sequence is 14 residues long. The CDR3 DNA reads as TGCAGTGCTAGACCTGACAGGAGCAATCAGCCCCAGCATTTT. Its protein product is CSARPDRSNQPQHF.

This clonotype was seen repeatedly, ten times or more. The rearrangement joins TRBV7-3 to TRBJ2-3; no reliable D call. Germline V gene lookup returns CDR1 SGHTA and CDR2 FQGTGA. CDR3 length: 14 residues. Trimming stripped 2 bases from V and 2 bases from J, with 8 bases between. The DNA of the CDR3 is TGTGCCAGCAGCTTACGCGGAGACACAGATACGCAGTATTTT. Residues: CASSLRGDTDTQYF.

J is TRBJ1-2 and V is TRBV6-6; D is undetermined. Germline V gives CDR1 MNHNY, CDR2 SVGAGI (reference sequence). V was clipped by 5 bases and J by 4 bases, with 11 bases between them. CDR3 size: 13 residues. CDR3 amino acids: CASSTTDSYGYTF. Written as DNA, the CDR3 is TGTGCCAGCAGTACAACAGACTCCTATGGCTACACCTTC.

The V call is TRBV24-1, the J call TRBJ2-1, with D unresolved. Germline CDR1 reads KGHDR; CDR2 reads SFDVKD. The V and J ends lost 1 base and 8 bases respectively, with 11 bases between them. This CDR3 has 14 residues. The CDR3: CATSDFDSGDEQFF. In DNA form, the CDR3 reads TGTGCCACCAGTGATTTCGACTCTGGCGATGAGCAGTTCTTC.

In the case of this clonotype: A read error may explain this, as a much larger clone is one base away. The rearrangement links TRBV19 to TRBJ2-1; TRBD2 matches 14 bases. Trimming cost V 8 bases and J 6 bases; bases outside gene matches: 6. The CDR3 has 15 residues. Germline V gene lookup returns CDR1 LNHDA and CDR2 SQIVND (reference sequence). The CDR3 nucleotides read TGTGCCAGTCCGACTAGCGGGGGGGCGTGCAATGAGCAGTTCTTC. As protein: CASPTSGGACNEQFF.

The V gene is TRBV20-1, the J gene TRBJ2-7; D not resolved. With 4 bases removed from V and 1 base from J, the gap between germline ends came to 11 bases. The length of the CDR3 is 13 residues. Germline V gene lookup returns CDR1 DFQATT and CDR2 SNEGSKA (reference sequence). Here the CDR3 DNA reads TGCAGTGCTATCTCCGACATGTCCTACGAGCAGTACTTC. This sequence encodes CSAISDMSYEQYF.

This clonotype was picked up a small number of times. The chain has TRBV2 and TRBJ2-2; D unclear. The CDR3 length is 17 residues. Trimming cost V 4 bases and J 3 bases, with 18 bases left between them. Germline lookup yields CDR1 SNHLY and CDR2 FYNNEI. The CDR3: CASSGPYLEPDTGELFF. The CDR3 DNA sequence: TGTGCCAGCAGTGGACCTTATCTAGAGCCTGACACCGGGGAGCTGTTTTTT.

The sample holds many counts of this clonotype. V is TRBV27 and J is TRBJ1-1, with 9 bases aligning to TRBD1. In germline, CDR1 is MNHEY, CDR2 SMNVEV (reference sequence). There are 14 residues in the CDR3. V shed 5 bases and J 1 base; nucleotides not matched to a gene: 2. The CDR3 DNA reads as TGTGCCAGCAGTAAACAGGGGGCGAACACTGAAGCTTTCTTT. This gives the protein CASSKQGANTEAFF.

V is TRBV28 and J is TRBJ2-2; weak D call: TRBD2 (5 bases). Germline assignment: CDR1 MDHEN and CDR2 SYDVKM. This CDR3 is 15 amino acids long. V gave up 5 bases and J gave up 3 bases, with 13 bases separating them. CDR3 coding DNA: TGTGCCAGCAGTCCCGGGGTAAGGGACACCGGGGAGCTGTTTTTT. Protein: CASSPGVRDTGELFF.

Many counts were recorded for this clonotype. The chain couples TRBV11-2 to TRBJ2-7; no reliable D call. Trimming cost V 2 bases and J 5 bases, with 13 bases left between them. There are 14 residues in the CDR3. Germline assignment: CDR1 SGHAT and CDR2 FQNNGV. DNA of the CDR3: TGTGCCAGCAGCTTATGGTCCATTCCCCACGAGCAGTACGTC. Residues: CASSLWSIPHEQYV.

This chain joins TRBV29-1 and TRBJ1-2, with 8 bases that match TRBD1. The V gene end was trimmed by 8 bases and the J gene end by 1 base; junction bases not matched to a gene: 15. Germline loops: CDR1 SQVTM, CDR2 ANQGSEA. The CDR3 extends over 16 amino acids. CDR3 amino acids: CSTGGELEADNYGYTF. Written as DNA, the CDR3 is TGCAGCACAGGGGGAGAGCTCGAGGCTGATAACTATGGCTACACCTTC.

This chain links TRBV7-9 with TRBJ2-5; TRBD2 matches at 10 bases. In germline, CDR1 is SEHNR, CDR2 FQNEAQ (reference sequence). After removal of 8 bases from V and 0 bases from J, the junction contained 18 bases not matched to a gene. This CDR3 is 19 amino acids long. For the CDR3, the DNA is TGTGCCAGCGGCACTACCTCGCTAGCGGGGGACATGTACCAAGAGACCCAGTACTTC. This encodes CASGTTSLAGDMYQETQYF.

The gene calls are TRBV9 and TRBJ1-1; the match to TRBD1 covers 8 bases. Germline CDR1 reads SGDLS; CDR2 reads YYNGEE. The CDR3 is 14 amino acids. V lost 0 bases and J lost 7; bases outside the gene matches: 5. CDR3 in DNA: TGTGCCAGCAGCGTAGGGACAGGGTTTAATGAAGCTTTCTTT. Translation gives CASSVGTGFNEAFF.

This clonotype occurred a few times. The J gene is TRBJ2-5, the V gene TRBV20-1; D remains ambiguous. CDR3 length equals 12 residues. The V and J ends lost 2 bases and 3 bases respectively, with 7 bases between them. Germline CDR1 DFQATT, CDR2 SNEGSKA (reference sequence). In DNA form, the CDR3 reads TGCAGTGCTAGAAGCCAGAAAGAGACCCAGTACTTC. This encodes CSARSQKETQYF.